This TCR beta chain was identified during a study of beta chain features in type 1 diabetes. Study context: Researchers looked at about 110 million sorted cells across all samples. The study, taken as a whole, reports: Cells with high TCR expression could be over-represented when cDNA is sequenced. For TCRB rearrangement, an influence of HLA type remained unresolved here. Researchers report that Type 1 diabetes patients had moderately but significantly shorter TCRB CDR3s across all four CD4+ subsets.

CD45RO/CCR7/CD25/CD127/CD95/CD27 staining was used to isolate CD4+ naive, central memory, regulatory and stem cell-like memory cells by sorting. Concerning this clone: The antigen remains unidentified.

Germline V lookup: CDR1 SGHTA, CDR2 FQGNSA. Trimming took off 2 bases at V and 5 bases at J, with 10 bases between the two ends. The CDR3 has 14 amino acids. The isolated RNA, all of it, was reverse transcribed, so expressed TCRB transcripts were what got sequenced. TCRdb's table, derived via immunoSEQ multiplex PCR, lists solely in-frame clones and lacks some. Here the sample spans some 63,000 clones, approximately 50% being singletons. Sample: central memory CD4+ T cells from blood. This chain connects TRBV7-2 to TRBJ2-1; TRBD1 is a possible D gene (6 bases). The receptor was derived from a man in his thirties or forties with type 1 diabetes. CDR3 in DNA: TGTGCCAGCAGCTTATGGTACAGGGACAATGAGCAGTTCTTC. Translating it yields CASSLWYRDNEQFF.